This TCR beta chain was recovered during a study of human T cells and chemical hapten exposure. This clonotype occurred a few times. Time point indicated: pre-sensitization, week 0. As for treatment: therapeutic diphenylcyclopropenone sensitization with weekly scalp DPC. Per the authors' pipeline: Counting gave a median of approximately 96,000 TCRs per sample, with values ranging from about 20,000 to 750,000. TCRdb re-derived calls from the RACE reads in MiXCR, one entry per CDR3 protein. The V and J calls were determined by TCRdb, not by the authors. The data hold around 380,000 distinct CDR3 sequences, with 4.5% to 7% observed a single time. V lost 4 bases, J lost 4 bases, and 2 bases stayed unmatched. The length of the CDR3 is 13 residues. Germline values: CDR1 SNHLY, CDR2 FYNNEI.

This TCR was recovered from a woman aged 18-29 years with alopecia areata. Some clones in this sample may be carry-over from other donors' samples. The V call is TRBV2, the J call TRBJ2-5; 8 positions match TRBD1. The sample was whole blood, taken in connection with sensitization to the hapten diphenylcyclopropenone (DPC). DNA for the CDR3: TGTGCCAGCAGTGGGACAGGGTCAGAGACCCAGTACTTC. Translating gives CASSGTGSETQYF.